This TCR beta chain was observed in a study of beta chain features in type 1 diabetes. On the study more broadly: The samples had about 110,000,000 sorted cells examined in all.

Donors contributed one heparinised blood draw apiece, averaging roughly 0.12 L. Reverse transcription of all isolated RNA meant that expressed TCRB transcripts were sequenced. Some clones are missing from TCRdb's copy, which holds only in-frame ones; the method was immunoSEQ multiplex PCR. The table records more than 250,000 clones, 15% of them present only once. As concerns this clone: What it recognizes is unknown.

Study results and limitations: Researchers reported that naive, central memory and Treg TCRB repertoires appeared more similar in patients than in healthy donors. All four CD4+ subsets of Type 1 diabetes patients contained TCRB CDR3s that were moderately but significantly shorter.

What was sequenced was naive CD4+ T cells from blood. The source of this sequence is a man between 18 and 35 years old with type 1 diabetes.

CDR3 amino acids: CASRSGTGLYNEQFF. The CDR3 coding sequence is TGTGCCAGCAGGTCCGGGACAGGGTTGTACAATGAGCAGTTCTTC. The V and J genes are TRBV28 and TRBJ2-1; TRBD1 agrees at 9 bases. With V trimmed by 6 bases and J by 4 bases, 7 bases remained unmatched. CDR3 size: 15 residues. Germline V gives CDR1 MDHEN, CDR2 SYDVKM.